This T cell receptor beta chain was profiled in a study of metastatic and nonmetastatic thyroid tumors (TCRdb year 2020). Study-wide context: The researchers compared repertoires between peripheral blood samples and tumor or nodule tissue samples from patients with malignant or benign thyroid disease. Study-wide findings and limitations: In both blood and tumor samples, malignant tumors were reported to have significantly higher TCR beta diversity than benign nodules.

The CDR3 holds 15 amino acids from the cysteine to the phenylalanine. Here the CDR3 DNA is all that survives: 45 bases in frame from base 1. Via the germline V gene, CDR1 is MGHRA and CDR2 YSYEKL. Relative to germline, V is missing 6 bases and J is missing 10 bases, with 10 bases of the junction outside any gene match. No treatment had been received by any patient before thyroid surgery. Using T-cell receptor beta sequencing, the study looked back at clinical samples from patients collected from the early 2010s to the late 2010s. This clone was observed many times. Its antigen is currently not known. Base qualities are not at hand, and no much larger clone is one base apart. Library method: PCR. Sequenced on an Illumina HiSeq 4000. The TCR beta-chain CDR3 region of each patient was profiled by high-throughput sequencing. The source study handled its data this way. Drawing on CDR3 differences between clinicopathological groups, the researchers built a classifier meant to tell apart patients with distant-metastatic papillary thyroid cancer. The Shannon index was used to assess repertoire diversity, and the Morisita-Horn index was used to assess tumor-blood repertoire similarity. The public reads were reprocessed in TCRdb via fastp at Q25 and MiXCR, keeping in-frame beta chains. What appears here as the V and J calls and clone size reflects TCRdb's work, not the paper's. The sample profile shows around 15,000 clones; roughly 29% of them were found once. The top ten clones comprise approximately 52% of the sample.

The sequenced sample was tumor tissue. The receptor's source is a male donor with papillary thyroid cancer or a benign thyroid nodule (not recorded which). Some clones in this sample may be carry-over from other donors' samples. The sequence links TRBV4-1 to TRBJ2-1; 12 of the junction bases match TRBD2. For the CDR3, the sequence is CASRPGLAGSNEQFF. The DNA sequence is as follows: TGCGCCAGCAGACCCGGACTAGCGGGAAGTAACGAGCAGTTCTTC.